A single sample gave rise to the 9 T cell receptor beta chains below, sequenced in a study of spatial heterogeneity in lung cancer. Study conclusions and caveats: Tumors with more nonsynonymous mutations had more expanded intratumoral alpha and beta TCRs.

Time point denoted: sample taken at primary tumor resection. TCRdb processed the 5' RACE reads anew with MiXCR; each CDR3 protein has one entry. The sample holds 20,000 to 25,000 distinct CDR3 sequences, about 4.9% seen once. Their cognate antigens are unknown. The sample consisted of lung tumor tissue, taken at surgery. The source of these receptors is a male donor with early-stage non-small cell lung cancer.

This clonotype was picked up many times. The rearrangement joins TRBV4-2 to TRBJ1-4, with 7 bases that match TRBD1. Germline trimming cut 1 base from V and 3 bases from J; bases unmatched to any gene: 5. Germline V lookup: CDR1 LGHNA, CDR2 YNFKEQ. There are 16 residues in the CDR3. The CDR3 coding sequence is TGTGCCAGCAGCCAAGCCTACAGGGGAGCTAATGAAAAACTGTTTTTT. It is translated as CASSQAYRGANEKLFF.

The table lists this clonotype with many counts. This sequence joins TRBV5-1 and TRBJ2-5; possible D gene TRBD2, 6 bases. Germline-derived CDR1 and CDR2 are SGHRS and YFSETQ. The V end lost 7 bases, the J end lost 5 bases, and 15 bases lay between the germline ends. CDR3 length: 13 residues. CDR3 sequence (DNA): TGCGCCAGCGCCACGGGGGATATCGAGACCCAGTACTTC. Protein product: CASATGDIETQYF.

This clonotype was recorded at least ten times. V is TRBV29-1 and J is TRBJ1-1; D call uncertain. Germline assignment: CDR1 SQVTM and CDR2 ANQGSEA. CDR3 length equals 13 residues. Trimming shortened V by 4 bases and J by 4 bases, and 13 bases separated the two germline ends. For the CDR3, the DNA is TGCAGCGTTGTGGACTACGGACGCACTGAAGCTTTCTTT. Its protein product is CSVVDYGRTEAFF.

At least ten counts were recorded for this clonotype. CDR3: CASSLGAQGNQPQHF. CDR3 coding DNA: TGTGCCAGCAGCTTGGGGGCACAGGGGAATCAGCCCCAGCATTTT. The chain joins TRBV5-6 to TRBJ1-5; 7 bases align to TRBD1. CDR1 and CDR2 (germline): SGHDT, YYEEEE. J lost 4 bases, V lost 0 bases, and 4 bases had no gene match. This CDR3 is 15 amino acids long.

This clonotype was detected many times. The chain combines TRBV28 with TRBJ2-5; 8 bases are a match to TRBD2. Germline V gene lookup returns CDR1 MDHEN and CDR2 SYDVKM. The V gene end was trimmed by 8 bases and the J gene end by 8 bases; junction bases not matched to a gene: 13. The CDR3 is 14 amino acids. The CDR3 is CASDSGGASGTQYF. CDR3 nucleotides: TGTGCCAGCGATTCCGGGGGGGCCTCGGGAACCCAGTACTTC. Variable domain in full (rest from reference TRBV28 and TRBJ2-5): DVKVTQSSRYLVKRTGEKVFLECVQDMDHENMFWYRQDPGLGLRLIYFSYDVKMKEKGDIPEGYSVSREKKERFSLILESASTNQTSMYLCASDSGGASGTQYFGPGTRLLVL.

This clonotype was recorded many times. CDR3 protein: CASKARGTNTGELFF. The CDR3 region has the DNA TGTGCCAGCAAGGCTCGAGGGACTAACACCGGGGAGCTGTTTTTT. The V and J genes are TRBV6-6 and TRBJ2-2; possible D gene TRBD2, 6 bases. CDR1 is MNHNY and CDR2 is SVGAGI in the germline V gene (reference sequence). The CDR3 totals 15 residues. Between the trimmed V and J ends, which lost 7 bases and 2 bases, there was a span of 14 bases.

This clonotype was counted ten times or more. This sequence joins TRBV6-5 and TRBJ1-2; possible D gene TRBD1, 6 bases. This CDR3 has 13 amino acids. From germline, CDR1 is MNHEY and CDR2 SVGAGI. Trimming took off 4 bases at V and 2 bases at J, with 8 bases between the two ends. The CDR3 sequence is CASSSGQNYGYTF. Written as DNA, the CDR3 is TGTGCCAGCAGTTCCGGACAGAACTATGGCTACACCTTC.

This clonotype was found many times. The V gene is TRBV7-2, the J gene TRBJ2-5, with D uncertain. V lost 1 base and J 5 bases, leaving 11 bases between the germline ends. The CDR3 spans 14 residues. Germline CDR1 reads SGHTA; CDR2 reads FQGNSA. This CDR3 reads CASSLGSNIETQYF. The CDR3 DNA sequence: TGTGCCAGCAGCTTAGGAAGCAATATCGAGACCCAGTACTTC.

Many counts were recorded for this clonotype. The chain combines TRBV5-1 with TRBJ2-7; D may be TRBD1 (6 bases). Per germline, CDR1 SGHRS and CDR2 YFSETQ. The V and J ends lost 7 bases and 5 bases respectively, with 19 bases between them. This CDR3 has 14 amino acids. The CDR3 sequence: CASRKQGSSDEQYF. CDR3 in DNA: TGCGCCAGCCGCAAACAGGGTTCCTCTGACGAGCAGTACTTC.